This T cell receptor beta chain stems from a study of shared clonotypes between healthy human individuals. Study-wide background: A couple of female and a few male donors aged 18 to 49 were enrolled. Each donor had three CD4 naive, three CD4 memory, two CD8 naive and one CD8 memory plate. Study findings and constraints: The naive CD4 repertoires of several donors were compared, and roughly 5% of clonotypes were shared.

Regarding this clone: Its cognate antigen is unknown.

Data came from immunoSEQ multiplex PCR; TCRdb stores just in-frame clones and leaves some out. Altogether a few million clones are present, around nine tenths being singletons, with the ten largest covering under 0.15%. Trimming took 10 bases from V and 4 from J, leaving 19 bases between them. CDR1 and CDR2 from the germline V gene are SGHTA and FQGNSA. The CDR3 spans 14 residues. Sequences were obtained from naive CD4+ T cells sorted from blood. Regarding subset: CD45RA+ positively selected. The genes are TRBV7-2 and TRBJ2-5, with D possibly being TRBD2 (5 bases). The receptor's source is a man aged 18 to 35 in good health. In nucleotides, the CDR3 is TGTGCCATCGCACGGTTGGGAGTAGTAGAGACCCAGTACTTC. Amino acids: CAIARLGVVETQYF.